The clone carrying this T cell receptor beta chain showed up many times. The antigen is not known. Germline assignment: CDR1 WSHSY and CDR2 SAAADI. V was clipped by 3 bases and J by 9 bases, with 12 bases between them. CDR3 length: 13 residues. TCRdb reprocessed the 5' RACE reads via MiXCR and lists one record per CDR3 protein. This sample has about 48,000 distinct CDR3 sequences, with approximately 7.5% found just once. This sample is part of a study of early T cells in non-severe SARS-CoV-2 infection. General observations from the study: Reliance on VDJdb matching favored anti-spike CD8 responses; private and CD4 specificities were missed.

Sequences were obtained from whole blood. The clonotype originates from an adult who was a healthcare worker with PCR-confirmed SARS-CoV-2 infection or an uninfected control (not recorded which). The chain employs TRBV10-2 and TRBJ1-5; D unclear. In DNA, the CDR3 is TGCGCCAGCAGTGATGGTCAGGCCATGCCCCAGCATTTT. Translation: CASSDGQAMPQHF.